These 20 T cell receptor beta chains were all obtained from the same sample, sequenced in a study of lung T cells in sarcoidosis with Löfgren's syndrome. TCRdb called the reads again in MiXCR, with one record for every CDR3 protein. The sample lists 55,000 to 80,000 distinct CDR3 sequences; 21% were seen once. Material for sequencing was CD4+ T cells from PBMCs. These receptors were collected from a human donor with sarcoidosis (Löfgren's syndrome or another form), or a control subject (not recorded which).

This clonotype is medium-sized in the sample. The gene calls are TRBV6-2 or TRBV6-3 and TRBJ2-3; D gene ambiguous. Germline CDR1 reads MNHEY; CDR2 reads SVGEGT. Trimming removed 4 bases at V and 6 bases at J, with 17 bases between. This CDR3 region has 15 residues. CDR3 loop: CASSSLKRVADTQYF. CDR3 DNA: TGTGCCAGCAGTTCCCTTAAGCGAGTGGCGGATACGCAGTATTTT.

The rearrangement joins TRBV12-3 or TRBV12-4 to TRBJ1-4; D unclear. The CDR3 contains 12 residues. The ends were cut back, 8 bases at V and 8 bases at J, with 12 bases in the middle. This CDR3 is CASRPGGEKLFF. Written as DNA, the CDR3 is TGTGCCAGCCGTCCCGGAGGGGAAAAACTGTTTTTT.

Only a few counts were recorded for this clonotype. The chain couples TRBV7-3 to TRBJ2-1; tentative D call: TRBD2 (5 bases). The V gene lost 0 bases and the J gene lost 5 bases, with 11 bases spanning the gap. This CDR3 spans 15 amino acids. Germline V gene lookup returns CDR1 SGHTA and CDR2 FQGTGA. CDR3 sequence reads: CASSLTLSGNNEQFF. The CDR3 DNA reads TGTGCCAGCAGCTTAACGCTGAGCGGCAACAATGAGCAGTTCTTC.

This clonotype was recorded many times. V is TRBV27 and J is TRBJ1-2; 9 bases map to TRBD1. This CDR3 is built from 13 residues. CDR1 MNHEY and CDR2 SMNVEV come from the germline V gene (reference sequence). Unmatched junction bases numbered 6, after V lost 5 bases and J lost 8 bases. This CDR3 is CASSPRTGEGYTF. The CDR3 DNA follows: TGTGCCAGCAGTCCGAGGACAGGGGAAGGCTACACCTTC.

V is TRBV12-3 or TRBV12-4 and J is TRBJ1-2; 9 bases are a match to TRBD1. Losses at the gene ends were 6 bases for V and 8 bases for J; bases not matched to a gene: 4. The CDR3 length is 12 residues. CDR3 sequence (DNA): TGTGCCAGCAGCCGACAGGGGGGAGGCTACACCTTC. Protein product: CASSRQGGGYTF.

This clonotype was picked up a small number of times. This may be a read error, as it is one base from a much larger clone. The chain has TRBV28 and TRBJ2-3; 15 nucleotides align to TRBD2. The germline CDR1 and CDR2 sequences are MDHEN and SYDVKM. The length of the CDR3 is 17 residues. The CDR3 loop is CACSFLGTSGRTDTQYF. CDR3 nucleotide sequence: TGTGCCTGCAGTTTCCTCGGGACTAGCGGGAGGACAGATACGCAGTATTTT.

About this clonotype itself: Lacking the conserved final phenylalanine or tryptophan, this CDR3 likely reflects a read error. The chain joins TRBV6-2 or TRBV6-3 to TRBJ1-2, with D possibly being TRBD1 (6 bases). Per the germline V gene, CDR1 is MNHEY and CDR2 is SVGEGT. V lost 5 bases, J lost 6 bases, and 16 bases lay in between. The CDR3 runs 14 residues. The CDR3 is CASSTTGPPHGYTS. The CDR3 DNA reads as TGTGCCAGCAGTACAACAGGGCCCCCCCATGGCTACACCTCC.

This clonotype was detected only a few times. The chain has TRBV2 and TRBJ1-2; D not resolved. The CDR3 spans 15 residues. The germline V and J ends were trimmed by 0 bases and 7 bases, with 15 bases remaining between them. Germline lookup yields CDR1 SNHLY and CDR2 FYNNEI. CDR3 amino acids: CASSEAGIRGIGYTF. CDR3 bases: TGTGCCAGCAGTGAAGCCGGGATACGAGGGATTGGCTACACCTTC.

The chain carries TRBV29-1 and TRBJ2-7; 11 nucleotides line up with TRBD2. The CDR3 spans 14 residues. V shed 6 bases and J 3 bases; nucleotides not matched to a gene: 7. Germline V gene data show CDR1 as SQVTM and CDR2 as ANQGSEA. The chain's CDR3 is CSVPGTSGFYEQYF. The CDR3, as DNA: TGCAGCGTCCCCGGGACTAGCGGCTTCTACGAGCAGTACTTC.

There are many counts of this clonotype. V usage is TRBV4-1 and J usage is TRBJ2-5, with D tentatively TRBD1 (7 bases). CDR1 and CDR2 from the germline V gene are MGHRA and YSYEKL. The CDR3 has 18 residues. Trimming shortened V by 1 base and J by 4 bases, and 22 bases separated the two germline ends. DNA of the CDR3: TGCGCCAGCAGCCAAGGACTCGCAGGGGGAGGTTTGTTAGAGACCCAGTACTTC. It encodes CASSQGLAGGGLLETQYF.

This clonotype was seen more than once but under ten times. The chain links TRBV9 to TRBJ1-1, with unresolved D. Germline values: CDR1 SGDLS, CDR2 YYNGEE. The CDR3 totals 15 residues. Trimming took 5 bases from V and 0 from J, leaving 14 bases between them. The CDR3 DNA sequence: TGTGCCAGCAGTGCCCTGGACGGCATGAACACTGAAGCTTTCTTT. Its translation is CASSALDGMNTEAFF.

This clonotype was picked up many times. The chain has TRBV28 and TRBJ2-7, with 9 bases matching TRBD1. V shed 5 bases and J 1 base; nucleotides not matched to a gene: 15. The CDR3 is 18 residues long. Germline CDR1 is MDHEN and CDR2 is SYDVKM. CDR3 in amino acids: CASSLLTQDRGLSYEQYV. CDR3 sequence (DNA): TGTGCCAGCAGTCTCCTTACCCAGGACAGGGGCCTATCCTACGAGCAGTACGTC.

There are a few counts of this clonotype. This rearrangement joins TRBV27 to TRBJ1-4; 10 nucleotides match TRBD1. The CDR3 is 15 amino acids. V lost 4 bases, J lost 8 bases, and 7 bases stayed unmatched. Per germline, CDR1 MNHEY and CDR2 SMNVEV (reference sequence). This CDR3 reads CASSSRTGGVEKLFF. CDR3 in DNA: TGTGCCAGCAGTTCCCGGACAGGGGGAGTAGAAAAACTGTTTTTT.

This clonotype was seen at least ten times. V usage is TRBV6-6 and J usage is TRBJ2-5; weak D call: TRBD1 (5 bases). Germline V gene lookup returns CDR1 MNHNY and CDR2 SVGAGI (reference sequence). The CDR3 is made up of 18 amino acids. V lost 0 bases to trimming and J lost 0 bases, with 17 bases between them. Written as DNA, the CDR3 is TGTGCCAGCAGTTACTCGAATTTCGGCAGGGCTGACCAAGAGACCCAGTACTTC. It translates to CASSYSNFGRADQETQYF.

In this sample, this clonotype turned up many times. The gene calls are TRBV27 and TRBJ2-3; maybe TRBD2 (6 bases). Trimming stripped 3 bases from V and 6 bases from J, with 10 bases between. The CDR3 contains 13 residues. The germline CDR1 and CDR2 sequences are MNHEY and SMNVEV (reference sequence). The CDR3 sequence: CASSFRGMDTQYF. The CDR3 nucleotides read TGTGCCAGCAGTTTTCGGGGGATGGATACGCAGTATTTT.

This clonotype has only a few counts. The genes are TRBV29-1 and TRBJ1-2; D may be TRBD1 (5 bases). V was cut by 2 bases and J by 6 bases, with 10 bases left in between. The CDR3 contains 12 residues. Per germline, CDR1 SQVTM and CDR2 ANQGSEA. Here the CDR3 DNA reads TGCAGCGTTGAACGGACAAACGATGGCTACACCTTC. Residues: CSVERTNDGYTF.

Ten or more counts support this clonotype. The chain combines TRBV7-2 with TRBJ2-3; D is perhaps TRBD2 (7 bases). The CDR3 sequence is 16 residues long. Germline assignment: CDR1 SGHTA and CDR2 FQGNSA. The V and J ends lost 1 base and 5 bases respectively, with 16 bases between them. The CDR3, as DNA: TGTGCCAGCAGCTTAGGCGGCAGGGGAGGGGTAGATACGCAGTATTTT. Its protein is CASSLGGRGGVDTQYF.

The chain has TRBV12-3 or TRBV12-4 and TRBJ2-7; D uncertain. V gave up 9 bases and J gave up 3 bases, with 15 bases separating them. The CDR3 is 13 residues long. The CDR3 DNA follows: TGTGCCAGTTCCCGTGGGCCAGTCTACGAGCAGTACTTC. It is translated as CASSRGPVYEQYF.

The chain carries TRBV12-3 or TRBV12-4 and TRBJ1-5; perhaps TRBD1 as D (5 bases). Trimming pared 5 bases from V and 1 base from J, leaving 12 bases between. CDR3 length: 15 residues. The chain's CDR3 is CASSLPGGSNQPQHF. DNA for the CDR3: TGTGCCAGCAGTCTCCCGGGGGGGAGCAATCAGCCCCAGCATTTT.

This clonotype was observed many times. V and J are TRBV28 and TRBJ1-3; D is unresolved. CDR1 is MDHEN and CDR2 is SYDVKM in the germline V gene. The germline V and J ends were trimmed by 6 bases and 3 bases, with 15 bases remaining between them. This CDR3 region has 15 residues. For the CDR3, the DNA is TGTGCCAGCAGCCCTACGGGGTCGAGTGGAAACACCATATATTTT. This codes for CASSPTGSSGNTIYF.